These 30 T cell receptor beta chains were all obtained from the same sample, sequenced in a study of CD8+ T cells in alopecia areata. Following RNA extraction, reverse transcription yielded cDNA that acted as the sequencing template. Sequencing used immunoSEQ multiplex PCR; TCRdb keeps in-frame clones, though not all of them. There are 210,000 or so clones in the sample; approximately 65% occur only once, and 1% to 1.5% lies in the top ten. As to treatment: oral pan-JAK inhibitor, 5-10 mg twice daily. The source material was CD4+ T cells sorted from blood, sampled around week 44, from a patient treated with tofacitinib. Receptors originate from a human donor with alopecia areata.

The V gene is TRBV29-1, the J gene TRBJ2-7; TRBD1 is a possible D gene (5 bases). The CDR3 consists of 12 residues. CDR1 SQVTM and CDR2 ANQGSEA come from the germline V gene. Trimming pared 5 bases from V and 5 bases from J, leaving 13 bases between. In DNA form, the CDR3 reads TGCAGCGTTAATCCTAAGGGGAACGAGCAGTACTTC. Its protein product is CSVNPKGNEQYF.

As DNA, the CDR3 is TGTGCCAGCAGTTTCGACAGCCGGATGGCCAGCACAGATACGCAGTATTTT. The encoded protein is CASSFDSRMASTDTQYF. This chain joins TRBV27 and TRBJ2-3; a weak D match, TRBD1 (5 bases). Germline V gene lookup returns CDR1 MNHEY and CDR2 SMNVEV (reference sequence). This CDR3 region has 17 residues. V lost 3 bases and J lost 0, with 16 bases in between.

This clone has a single count. The chain combines TRBV5-1 with TRBJ2-1, with D perhaps matching TRBD1 or TRBD2 (5 bases each). The CDR3 is 15 residues long. Trimming cost V 3 bases and J 8 bases, with 18 bases left between them. Germline-derived CDR1 and CDR2 are SGHRS and YFSETQ. The chain's CDR3 is CASSWTQGVGDEQFF. In nucleotides, the CDR3 is TGCGCCAGCAGCTGGACCCAGGGAGTCGGTGATGAGCAGTTCTTC.

This clone occurred a few times. V is TRBV30 and J is TRBJ2-7, with 10 bases aligning to TRBD2. CDR1 and CDR2 from the germline V gene are GTSNPN and SVGIG (reference sequence). This CDR3 comprises 16 residues. Trimming at V came to 0 bases and at J to 0 bases, leaving 5 bases not matched to a gene. CDR3 nucleotides: TGTGCCTGGAGTGTAAAGTTAGCGGGGGGCTCCTACGAGCAGTACTTC. It encodes CAWSVKLAGGSYEQYF. Full variable domain (remainder filled in from reference TRBV30 and TRBJ2-7): SQTIHQWPATLVQPVGSPLSLECTVEGTSNPNLYWYRQAAGRGLQLLFYSVGIGQISSEVPQNLSASRPQDRQFILSSKKLLLSDSGFYLCAWSVKLAGGSYEQYFGPGTRLTVT.

This clone was observed a single time. The chain employs TRBV9 and TRBJ2-3; maybe TRBD1 (6 bases). This CDR3 has 13 residues. Germline V gene sequence: CDR1 SGDLS, CDR2 YYNGEE. Trimming stripped 7 bases from V and 1 base from J, with 10 bases between. The CDR3 is CASERTGTDTQYF. CDR3 sequence (DNA): TGTGCCAGCGAACGGACAGGCACAGATACGCAGTATTTT.

V usage is TRBV5-6 and J usage is TRBJ2-1; the D is unclear. The germline V gene has CDR1 SGHDT and CDR2 YYEEEE. The CDR3 extends over 11 amino acids. The germline V and J ends were trimmed by 4 bases and 7 bases, with 6 bases remaining between them. CDR3 nucleotide sequence: TGTGCCAGCAGCCTCGGGAATGAGCAGTTCTTC. Protein product: CASSLGNEQFF.

This clone was observed a handful of times. V gene TRBV5-1 combines with J gene TRBJ2-1; 7 nucleotides align to TRBD2. V lost 3 bases and J lost 6; bases outside the gene matches: 15. CDR3 length equals 17 residues. Germline loops: CDR1 SGHRS, CDR2 YFSETQ. The CDR3 spells CASSSELAGLKGNEQFF. DNA for the CDR3: TGCGCCAGCAGCTCAGAGTTAGCGGGTCTCAAAGGCAATGAGCAGTTCTTC.

V and J are TRBV2 and TRBJ2-3, with D perhaps TRBD1 or TRBD2 (5 bases each). Germline CDR1 is SNHLY and CDR2 is FYNNEI. Between the trimmed V and J ends, which lost 4 bases and 3 bases, there was a span of 8 bases. This CDR3 spans 13 amino acids. CDR3 coding DNA: TGTGCCAGCAGTGTGGGGGTAACAGATACGCAGTATTTT. Protein: CASSVGVTDTQYF.

The rearrangement joins TRBV15 to TRBJ2-3; 8 bases are a match to TRBD1. V trimming: 0 bases; J trimming: 14 bases; junction bases outside the gene matches: 13. Germline V gene lookup returns CDR1 LNHNV and CDR2 YYDKDF (reference sequence). This CDR3 region has 15 residues. CDR3 sequence reads: CATSRDPAGGHSWYF. The CDR3 DNA reads as TGTGCCACCAGCAGAGATCCTGCAGGGGGCCACTCGTGGTATTTT.

This rearrangement joins TRBV19 to TRBJ2-1, with D possibly being TRBD2 (6 bases). CDR1 and CDR2 from the germline V gene are LNHDA and SQIVND (reference sequence). The CDR3 is made up of 14 amino acids. Between the trimmed V and J ends, which lost 3 bases and 10 bases, there was a span of 16 bases. CDR3 DNA sequence: TGTGCCAGTAGTATTACGGGACTTATAGAGGAGCAGTTCTTC. Its translation: CASSITGLIEEQFF.

V is TRBV5-1 and J is TRBJ2-2; 7 bases are shared with TRBD1. Trimming took 2 bases from V and 4 from J; bases not matched to a gene: 5. This CDR3 is 15 amino acids long. Per germline, CDR1 SGHRS and CDR2 YFSETQ. This CDR3 is CASSLTGATTGELFF. The CDR3 coding sequence is TGCGCCAGCAGCTTAACAGGGGCCACCACCGGGGAGCTGTTTTTT. The whole variable domain, filled in from reference TRBV5-1 and TRBJ2-2, reads KAGVTQTPRYLIKTRGQQVTLSCSPISGHRSVSWYQQTPGQGLQFLFEYFSETQRNKGNFPGRFSGRQFSNSRSEMNVSTLELGDSALYLCASSLTGATTGELFFGEGSRLTVL.

This chain connects TRBV30 to TRBJ2-7, with TRBD1 as a possible D gene (6 bases). CDR1 is GTSNPN, CDR2 SVGIG, per germline (reference sequence). Trimming cost V 4 bases and J 9 bases, with 13 bases left between them. This CDR3 has 11 residues. In DNA, the CDR3 is TGTGCCTGGACCCACGGGACACTGCAGTACTTC. Encoded protein: CAWTHGTLQYF.

A word on this clone: A read error may account for a junction end that differs from germline. Other DNA sequences in this specimen translate into the identical CDR3. The chain has TRBV7-2 and TRBJ2-3; 12 bases agree with TRBD2. The CDR3 sequence is 15 residues long. Germline V gives CDR1 SGHTA, CDR2 FQGNSA. DNA of the CDR3: TGTGCCAGCAGCCTAGCGGGGGGGCCTACAGATACGCAGTATTTT. This encodes CASSLAGGPTDTQYF.

This clone appeared once. This sequence joins TRBV2 and TRBJ1-1; D is uncertain. Germline assignment: CDR1 SNHLY and CDR2 FYNNEI. Trimming left V 0 bases short and J 0 bases short, with 5 bases between. This CDR3 has 14 residues. This CDR3 is CASSEALMNTEAFF. CDR3 coding DNA: TGTGCCAGCAGTGAAGCGCTTATGAACACTGAAGCTTTCTTT.

This chain uses TRBV29-1 with TRBJ1-2, with D perhaps matching TRBD1 (6 bases). V lost 5 bases, J lost 5 bases, and 12 bases lay in between. In germline, CDR1 is SQVTM, CDR2 ANQGSEA. The CDR3 contains 12 residues. CDR3 protein: CSVKGEGYGYTF. The CDR3 nucleotides read TGCAGCGTTAAGGGGGAGGGGTATGGCTACACCTTC.

This sequence joins TRBV9 and TRBJ1-1; D is perhaps TRBD1 (5 bases). The ends were cut back, 4 bases at V and 1 base at J, with 11 bases in the middle. Germline V lookup: CDR1 SGDLS, CDR2 YYNGEE. CDR3 length: 14 residues. CDR3 nucleotide sequence: TGTGCCAGCAGCCGTGGGGCAGGGAACACTGAAGCTTTCTTT. Translation gives CASSRGAGNTEAFF.

This clone has a handful of counts. The chain uses TRBV7-3 and TRBJ2-5; D may correspond to TRBD1 or TRBD2 (5 bases each). Germline values: CDR1 SGHTA, CDR2 FQGTGA. The CDR3 is 15 residues long. V was shortened by 5 bases and J by 7 bases, with 20 bases between the two germline ends. The CDR3 protein is CASSPSLAQGGTQYF. DNA of the CDR3: TGTGCCAGCAGCCCCAGTCTAGCCCAGGGTGGGACCCAGTACTTC. Full variable domain (remainder filled in from reference TRBV7-3 and TRBJ2-5): GAGVSQTPSNKVTEKGKYVELRCDPISGHTALYWYRQSLGQGPEFLIYFQGTGAADDSGLPNDRFFAVRPEGSVSTLKIQRTERGDSAVYLCASSPSLAQGGTQYFGPGTRLLVL.

This clone was detected ten times or more. The chain carries TRBV7-2 and TRBJ2-7; D gene unclear. There are 13 residues in the CDR3. V was shortened by 1 base and J by 4 bases, with 8 bases between the two germline ends. Per germline, CDR1 SGHTA and CDR2 FQGNSA. The CDR3 region is CASSLEATYEQYF. Written as DNA, the CDR3 is TGTGCCAGCAGCTTAGAGGCGACGTACGAGCAGTACTTC.

The V call is TRBV7-9, the J call TRBJ1-2; D remains ambiguous. Germline loops: CDR1 SEHNR, CDR2 FQNEAQ (reference sequence). The ends were cut back, 5 bases at V and 7 bases at J, with 14 bases in the middle. CDR3 size: 13 residues. The CDR3 nucleotides read TGTGCCAGCAGCCCATCTATGAGGGTTGGCTACACCTTC. It yields the protein CASSPSMRVGYTF.

There are a few counts of this clone. V usage is TRBV13 and J usage is TRBJ2-7; 7 bases align to TRBD2. Germline trimming cut 4 bases from V and 3 bases from J; bases unmatched to any gene: 9. The CDR3 runs 15 residues. CDR1 and CDR2 (germline): PRHDT, FYEKMQ (reference sequence). CDR3 DNA: TGTGCCAGCAGCTCCCCCGGGCTAGCGGACTACGAGCAGTACTTC. As protein: CASSSPGLADYEQYF.

The sample holds a few counts of this clone. The CDR3 sequence: CASTHGVGYQETQYF. As DNA, the CDR3 is TGCGCCAGCACCCACGGAGTGGGCTACCAAGAGACCCAGTACTTC. V gene TRBV5-1 combines with J gene TRBJ2-5; no firm D call. V was shortened by 6 bases and J by 0 bases, with 15 bases between the two germline ends. CDR1 SGHRS and CDR2 YFSETQ come from the germline V gene. This CDR3 region has 15 residues.

This clone was observed a few times. The rearrangement uses TRBV4-1 and TRBJ2-4, with 8 bases that match TRBD2. Germline trimming cut 0 bases from V and 0 bases from J; bases unmatched to any gene: 4. Germline V gene sequence: CDR1 MGHRA, CDR2 YSYEKL. This CDR3 comprises 17 residues. The CDR3, as DNA: TGCGCCAGCAGCCAAGACCAAAGCGGGGGAGCCAAAAACATTCAGTACTTC. Residues: CASSQDQSGGAKNIQYF.

The chain joins TRBV14 to TRBJ1-6, with a possible D match to TRBD1 (5 bases). The ends were cut back, 2 bases at V and 7 bases at J, with 12 bases in the middle. There are 15 residues in the CDR3. Germline values: CDR1 SGHDN, CDR2 FVKESK. The CDR3 coding sequence is TGTGCCAGCAGCCAACTACAGGACCCCAATTCACCCCTCCACTTT. Translating it yields CASSQLQDPNSPLHF.

The chain employs TRBV5-6 and TRBJ2-1; D perhaps matches TRBD1 (6 bases). CDR1 SGHDT and CDR2 YYEEEE come from the germline V gene. The CDR3 is 12 amino acids. Trimming stripped 0 bases from V and 11 bases from J, with 9 bases between. CDR3 coding DNA: TGTGCCAGCAGCTTGGACAGGGAAAAGCAGTTCTTC. It translates to CASSLDREKQFF.

V and J are TRBV30 and TRBJ1-2, with D unresolved. Germline V gene sequence: CDR1 GTSNPN, CDR2 SVGIG (reference sequence). The V end lost 2 bases, the J end lost 7 bases, and 8 bases lay between the germline ends. The CDR3 covers 11 residues. The CDR3: CAWSYEVGYTF. CDR3 nucleotides: TGTGCCTGGAGTTATGAAGTTGGCTACACCTTC.

The chain links TRBV25-1 to TRBJ2-5; D not resolved. The germline CDR1 and CDR2 sequences are MGHDK and SYGVNS. This CDR3 has 15 residues. V gave up 5 bases and J gave up 5 bases, with 18 bases separating them. The CDR3 DNA reads TGTGCCAGCAGTCCCCATTCGACCTCGCGGGAGACCCAGTACTTC. Protein: CASSPHSTSRETQYF. Together with reference TRBV25-1 and TRBJ2-5, the CDR3 gives the full variable domain: EADIYQTPRYLVIGTGKKITLECSQTMGHDKMYWYQQDPGMELHLIHYSYGVNSTEKGDLSSESTVSRIRTEHFPLTLESARPSHTSQYLCASSPHSTSRETQYFGPGTRLLVL.

The V and J genes are TRBV30 and TRBJ2-2, with 8 bases that match TRBD1. Germline V gives CDR1 GTSNPN, CDR2 SVGIG (reference sequence). This CDR3 has 13 residues. Germline trimming cut 7 bases from V and 6 bases from J; bases unmatched to any gene: 7. Here the CDR3 reads CAFQGAQAGELFF. Here the CDR3 DNA reads TGTGCCTTTCAGGGGGCGCAGGCCGGGGAGCTGTTTTTT. The full variable domain, rest sourced from reference TRBV30 and TRBJ2-2, is SQTIHQWPATLVQPVGSPLSLECTVEGTSNPNLYWYRQAAGRGLQLLFYSVGIGQISSEVPQNLSASRPQDRQFILSSKKLLLSDSGFYLCAFQGAQAGELFFGEGSRLTVL.

This clone was seen only a few times. V and J are TRBV29-1 and TRBJ1-6; unclear D gene. This CDR3 has 13 amino acids. Trimming pared 4 bases from V and 5 bases from J, leaving 9 bases between. Germline V CDR1 and CDR2: SQVTM, ANQGSEA. Here the CDR3 reads CSVGATNNSPLHF. CDR3 nucleotide sequence: TGCAGCGTTGGAGCGACCAATAATTCACCCCTCCACTTT.

V gene TRBV5-6 combines with J gene TRBJ1-4, with a weak D call TRBD1 (6 bases). The CDR3 loop spans 15 amino acids. V was clipped by 6 bases and J by 5 bases, with 17 bases between them. The V gene's germline CDR1 is SGHDT and CDR2 YYEEEE. CDR3 sequence (DNA): TGTGCCAGCAACCCTACAGGGAGGAGAAATGAAAAACTGTTTTTT. It translates to CASNPTGRRNEKLFF.

The chain links TRBV18 to TRBJ1-5; D may be TRBD1 (6 bases). The CDR3 has 14 amino acids. The V gene's germline CDR1 is KGHSH and CDR2 LQKENI. V lost 3 bases and J lost 7, with 13 bases in between. Here the CDR3 reads CASSPDQGKQPQHF. The CDR3 DNA reads TGTGCCAGCTCACCCGACCAGGGGAAACAGCCCCAGCATTTT.